This is a list of T cell receptor beta chains from one sample in a study of cytomegalovirus exposure and HLA in healthy donors. The repertoire was sequenced with immunoSEQ multiplex PCR; TCRdb's copy has only in-frame clones and lacks some. The sample records 80,000 to 100,000 clones, more than 60% being singletons. Sequencing used PBMCs. The receptors stem from a man aged 45-65 years in good health and CMV-seronegative. CDR3s include the opening cysteine and the closing phenylalanine or tryptophan. Fields, in order: D gene, V gene, clone size, J gene, CDR3 DNA, CDR3 protein. A D gene is named only where the DNA matches it firmly. Size values are once, few and many counts, or a class for expanded clones, and some rows have none.

D gene: TRBD1; V gene: TRBV10-3; clone size: -; J gene: TRBJ1-5; CDR3 DNA: TGTGCCATCAGTGCCGGGACAGGGGGTTATAGCAATCAGCCCCAGCATTTT; CDR3 protein: CAISAGTGGYSNQPQHF
D gene: -; V gene: TRBV19; clone size: -; J gene: TRBJ2-1; CDR3 DNA: TGTGCCAGTAGTCTTCGCACTTTCTACAATGAGCAGTTCTTC; CDR3 protein: CASSLRTFYNEQFF
D gene: -; V gene: TRBV28; clone size: -; J gene: TRBJ1-5; CDR3 DNA: TGTGCCAGCAGTCCTCCCGGGGGGGGATTTCAGCCCCAGCATTTT; CDR3 protein: CASSPPGGGFQPQHF
D gene: -; V gene: TRBV19; clone size: -; J gene: TRBJ1-1; CDR3 DNA: TGTGCCAGTAGTACGGCCACGGGAGGATGGCGAACTGAAGCTTTCTTT; CDR3 protein: CASSTATGGWRTEAFF
D gene: -; V gene: TRBV27; clone size: -; J gene: TRBJ2-7; CDR3 DNA: TGTGCCAGCAGTTCCGGCGGGGTCTCACCCTACGAGCAGTACTTC; CDR3 protein: CASSSGGVSPYEQYF
D gene: -; V gene: TRBV13; clone size: -; J gene: TRBJ2-3; CDR3 DNA: TGTGCCAGCAGCATAGAGACAGCCCGCACAGATACGCAGTATTTT; CDR3 protein: CASSIETARTDTQYF
D gene: TRBD2; V gene: TRBV2; clone size: once; J gene: TRBJ2-5; CDR3 DNA: TGTGCCAGCAGGGACGGGAGGGCAGGGATGGGAGAGACCCAGTACTTC; CDR3 protein: CASRDGRAGMGETQYF
D gene: TRBD1; V gene: TRBV7-6; clone size: -; J gene: TRBJ2-7; CDR3 DNA: TGTGCCAGCAGCTCCAGACAGGGAGACTACGAGCAGTACTTC; CDR3 protein: CASSSRQGDYEQYF
D gene: -; V gene: TRBV10-3; clone size: -; J gene: TRBJ2-7; CDR3 DNA: TGTGCCATCAGTACACTAGGAGGATCCTACGAGCAGTACTTC; CDR3 protein: CAISTLGGSYEQYF
D gene: -; V gene: TRBV10-1; clone size: -; J gene: TRBJ2-7; CDR3 DNA: TGCGCCAGCTCCCCAGGTAGCTCCTACGAGCAGTACTTC; CDR3 protein: CASSPGSSYEQYF
D gene: TRBD1; V gene: TRBV4-3; clone size: -; J gene: TRBJ1-1; CDR3 DNA: TGCGCCAGCAGCCAACCAGGGGGTGGCACTGAAGCTTTCTTT; CDR3 protein: CASSQPGGGTEAFF
D gene: -; V gene: TRBV6-1; clone size: -; J gene: TRBJ2-1; CDR3 DNA: TGTGCCAGCAGTGAAATCGTCTGGACAGCCTACAATGAGCAGTTCTTC; CDR3 protein: CASSEIVWTAYNEQFF
D gene: -; V gene: TRBV5-1; clone size: -; J gene: TRBJ2-1; CDR3 DNA: TGCGCCAGCAGCTTCTTTCATGACGGGACCTACAATGAGCAGTTCTTC; CDR3 protein: CASSFFHDGTYNEQFF
D gene: -; V gene: TRBV25-1; clone size: -; J gene: TRBJ1-1; CDR3 DNA: TGTGCCAGCAGTGAACGTTCGGGGAACACTGAAGCTTTCTTT; CDR3 protein: CASSERSGNTEAFF
D gene: -; V gene: TRBV5-5; clone size: -; J gene: TRBJ2-7; CDR3 DNA: TGTGCCAGCAGCTCCGGGACTCCAAGGGGCGAGCAGTACTTC; CDR3 protein: CASSSGTPRGEQYF
D gene: -; V gene: TRBV4-2; clone size: few; J gene: TRBJ2-3; CDR3 DNA: TGTGCCAGCAGCCAAGCCTTGTCTAGAATCACAGATACGCAGTATTTT; CDR3 protein: CASSQALSRITDTQYF
D gene: TRBD1; V gene: TRBV5-4; clone size: -; J gene: TRBJ2-7; CDR3 DNA: TGTGCCAGCAGCCAGGGGGCGACGCAGAACTACGAGCAGTACTTC; CDR3 protein: CASSQGATQNYEQYF
D gene: -; V gene: TRBV18; clone size: -; J gene: TRBJ1-5; CDR3 DNA: TGTGCCAGCTCACCCATGAGTGGGAGAAGACAGCCCCAGCATTTT; CDR3 protein: CASSPMSGRRQPQHF
D gene: -; V gene: TRBV28; clone size: -; J gene: TRBJ1-5; CDR3 DNA: TGTGCCAGCAGTTCCCTTCGGCCCCAGCATTTT; CDR3 protein: CASSSLRPQHF
D gene: TRBD2; V gene: TRBV19; clone size: -; J gene: TRBJ2-7; CDR3 DNA: TGTGCCAGTAGCCCCCTAGCGGGAGGGTCCCACGAGCAGTACTTC; CDR3 protein: CASSPLAGGSHEQYF
D gene: TRBD1; V gene: TRBV10-1; clone size: -; J gene: TRBJ2-7; CDR3 DNA: TGCGCCGGGTCCGGGACAGGCCGCCTAGGGTCGCAGTACTTC; CDR3 protein: CAGSGTGRLGSQYF
D gene: -; V gene: TRBV27; clone size: -; J gene: TRBJ1-6; CDR3 DNA: TGTGCCAGCAGTCCCGGACTGCAGAGCTCCTATAATTCACCCCTCCACTTT; CDR3 protein: CASSPGLQSSYNSPLHF
D gene: -; V gene: TRBV5-1; clone size: once; J gene: TRBJ2-2; CDR3 DNA: TGCGCCAGCAGCTTGGAGCCCACAGCTTACACCGGGGAGCTGTTTTTT; CDR3 protein: CASSLEPTAYTGELFF
D gene: -; V gene: TRBV27; clone size: few; J gene: TRBJ1-1; CDR3 DNA: TGTGCCAGCAGTTTCCAACAGGGAAACACTGAAGCTTTCTTT; CDR3 protein: CASSFQQGNTEAFF
D gene: TRBD2; V gene: TRBV5-8; clone size: -; J gene: TRBJ2-2; CDR3 DNA: TGTGCCAGCAGCTTGCATCGGACTAGCGGGAGGGGTAACACCGGGGAGCTGTTTTTT; CDR3 protein: CASSLHRTSGRGNTGELFF
D gene: TRBD1; V gene: TRBV5-6; clone size: few; J gene: TRBJ2-7; CDR3 DNA: TGTGCCAGCAGCTTGCGCAGGGGGCTCGGCGAGCAGTACTTC; CDR3 protein: CASSLRRGLGEQYF
D gene: -; V gene: TRBV10-1; clone size: once; J gene: TRBJ2-1; CDR3 DNA: TGCGCCAGCAGTGACAGGGGGGTTGATGAGCAGTTCTTC; CDR3 protein: CASSDRGVDEQFF
D gene: -; V gene: TRBV7-9; clone size: -; J gene: TRBJ2-2; CDR3 DNA: TGTGCCGGCAACAGCGGTTTGGGCACCGGGGAGCTGTTTTTT; CDR3 protein: CAGNSGLGTGELFF
D gene: TRBD1; V gene: TRBV10-3; clone size: few; J gene: TRBJ2-7; CDR3 DNA: TGTGCCATCAGTACGGACAGGGGGCGGAGTTACGAGCAGTACTTC; CDR3 protein: CAISTDRGRSYEQYF
D gene: TRBD1; V gene: TRBV7-3; clone size: -; J gene: TRBJ2-2; CDR3 DNA: TGTGCCAGCAGCTCCACTCAGGGGGCCATGGGGGAGCTGTTTTTT; CDR3 protein: CASSSTQGAMGELFF
D gene: -; V gene: TRBV6-5; clone size: -; J gene: TRBJ2-1; CDR3 DNA: TGTGCCAGCAGTTCCCCCCGGAATGAGCAGTTCTTC; CDR3 protein: CASSSPRNEQFF
D gene: -; V gene: TRBV7-9; clone size: few; J gene: TRBJ1-1; CDR3 DNA: TGTGCCAGCAGCCCAACAGGGCAACCTGAAGCTTTCTTT; CDR3 protein: CASSPTGQPEAFF
D gene: -; V gene: TRBV18; clone size: -; J gene: TRBJ2-7; CDR3 DNA: TGTGCCAGCTCACCTACAGGGCGCGCCTACGAGCAGTACTTC; CDR3 protein: CASSPTGRAYEQYF
D gene: TRBD1; V gene: TRBV7-2; clone size: -; J gene: TRBJ1-5; CDR3 DNA: TGTGCCAGCAGCCAAACGGGACAGGGTGTTCAGCAGCCCCAGCATTTT; CDR3 protein: CASSQTGQGVQQPQHF
D gene: TRBD1; V gene: TRBV6-4; clone size: few; J gene: TRBJ2-1; CDR3 DNA: TGTGCCAGCAGCCCCCGAGAGGGGGCAGGTGAGCAGTTCTTC; CDR3 protein: CASSPREGAGEQFF
D gene: -; V gene: TRBV21-1; clone size: -; J gene: TRBJ1-1; CDR3 DNA: TGTGCCAGCAGCAAAAGGAGGAGGACAGGGGGTAGAAGCACTGAAGCTTTCTTT; CDR3 protein: CASSKRRRTGGRSTEAFF
D gene: -; V gene: TRBV25-1; clone size: once; J gene: TRBJ1-1; CDR3 DNA: TGTGCCAGCAGTGACTACAGAAATGAAGCTTTCTTT; CDR3 protein: CASSDYRNEAFF
D gene: -; V gene: TRBV7-8; clone size: -; J gene: TRBJ2-3; CDR3 DNA: TGTGCCAGCAGCCGGGATCTCACAGATACGCAGTATTTT; CDR3 protein: CASSRDLTDTQYF
D gene: -; V gene: TRBV11-2; clone size: few; J gene: TRBJ1-4; CDR3 DNA: TGTGCCAGCAGCTTAGGTGACAGACTTAATGAAAAACTGTTTTTT; CDR3 protein: CASSLGDRLNEKLFF
D gene: -; V gene: TRBV10-1; clone size: -; J gene: TRBJ1-1; CDR3 DNA: TGCGCCAGCAGTGAAATCCAGGGGAACACTGAAGCTTTCTTT; CDR3 protein: CASSEIQGNTEAFF
D gene: TRBD1; V gene: TRBV4-1; clone size: -; J gene: TRBJ2-7; CDR3 DNA: TGCGCCAGCAGCCAGCTGGGACAGGGCGCCGAGCAGTACTTC; CDR3 protein: CASSQLGQGAEQYF
D gene: -; V gene: TRBV6-5; clone size: -; J gene: TRBJ1-1; CDR3 DNA: TGTGCCAGCAGTTACGTCGAGGCAAATGAAGCTTTCTTT; CDR3 protein: CASSYVEANEAFF
D gene: TRBD1; V gene: TRBV25-1; clone size: -; J gene: TRBJ2-1; CDR3 DNA: TGTGCCAGCAGTGACCGGGACAGGGGAGACAATGAGCAGTTCTTC; CDR3 protein: CASSDRDRGDNEQFF
D gene: TRBD1; V gene: TRBV10-3; clone size: -; J gene: TRBJ1-5; CDR3 DNA: TGTGCCATCAGTGACCAGACAGGGGAGCAGCCCCAGCATTTT; CDR3 protein: CAISDQTGEQPQHF